This T cell receptor beta chain is drawn from a study of shared clonotypes between healthy human individuals. Study results and limitations: Compared with memory subsets, naive subsets generally had larger estimated richness.

Around 30,000 T cell genomes (approximately 0.2 ug DNA) went into each sorted-subset replicate. Produced via immunoSEQ multiplex PCR; TCRdb's table is partial and in-frame only. This repertoire shows some 2,100,000 clones, 90% to 95% found once; its top ten account for around 1.7%. As concerns this clone: What it recognizes is unknown.

From germline, CDR1 is LGHNA and CDR2 YSLEER. V trimming: 0 bases; J trimming: 5 bases; junction bases outside the gene matches: 14. The CDR3 extends over 18 amino acids. CD45RO-negative cells were positively selected for CCR7, leaving out terminally differentiated effector memory CD45RA+ cells. Input material: naive CD8+ T cells from PBMCs. This sequence was found in a man between 18 and 35 years old in good health. Some clones in this sample may be carry-over from other donors' samples. This chain links TRBV4-3 with TRBJ1-1; 8 positions match TRBD1. CDR3 sequence (DNA): TGCGCCAGCAGCCAAGAGATGAATCAGGGGGCGGAAGGAACTGAAGCTTTCTTT. Translation gives CASSQEMNQGAEGTEAFF.